Listed below are T cell receptor beta chains from one sample, sequenced in a study of OX40 agonist ivuxolimab in advanced cancers. Clones were read by immunoSEQ multiplex PCR, and TCRdb kept only the in-frame ones, dropping some. This sample has tens of thousands of clones, with under 95% found just once. This specimen consisted of CD4+ or CD8+ T cells sorted from blood, obtained in a trial of the OX40 agonist ivuxolimab. All receptors come from an adult with an advanced solid tumor such as melanoma, head and neck, liver or kidney cancer. The CDR3 runs from the conserved cysteine through the conserved F or W. The D gene is left open where the match is weak. Clone size is stated in some rows and not others, as once, few, many or a class when expanded.

once | . | TRBJ2-1 | TRBV1 | TGCACCAGCAGCCAAGTCTCCGGGAGGGGCCGTAGGCCATACAATGAGCAGTTCTTC | CTSSQVSGRGRRPYNEQFF
. | . | TRBJ1-3 | TRBV5-1 | TGCGCCAGCAGCTTGGCTGGGGATGGAAACACCATATATTTT | CASSLAGDGNTIYF
. | . | TRBJ2-3 | TRBV5-8 | TGTGCCAGCAGCTTGCCCCACCTCCTTAGCACAGATACGCAGTATTTT | CASSLPHLLSTDTQYF
. | . | TRBJ1-4 | TRBV6-5 | TGTGCCAGCAGACGGGAAGGAGCGACTAATGAAAAACTGTTTTTT | CASRREGATNEKLFF
. | TRBD2 | TRBJ2-7 | TRBV19 | TGTGCCAGTAGTATCTTAGCGGGGGGTTCCTACGAGCAGTACTTC | CASSILAGGSYEQYF
few | . | TRBJ1-1 | TRBV30 | TGTGCCTGGAGTCGATCCTCTTACAGGGACACTGAAGCTTTCTTT | CAWSRSSYRDTEAFF
. | TRBD1 | TRBJ1-1 | TRBV28 | TGTGCCAGCAGTTTGACAGGGGAAGGTGAAGCTTTCTTT | CASSLTGEGEAFF
. | . | TRBJ2-7 | TRBV7-9 | TGTGCCAGCATAGAGTGGGGAATGTACGAGCAGTACTTC | CASIEWGMYEQYF
. | . | TRBJ1-1 | TRBV5-1 | TGCGCCAGCAGTAGTGGGATGGGGACCGGGAACACTGAAGCTTTCTTT | CASSSGMGTGNTEAFF
once | TRBD1 | TRBJ1-1 | TRBV7-2 | TGTGCCAGCAGCTTATCCACAGGGGTTAACACTGAAGCTTTCTTT | CASSLSTGVNTEAFF
. | . | TRBJ2-7 | TRBV28 | TGTGCCAGCAGTTTAGGCCCTGGGCAGGGGGGGACTCCGAGCTCCTACGAGCAGTACTTC | CASSLGPGQGGTPSSYEQYF
. | . | TRBJ2-3 | TRBV5-6 | TGTGCCAGCAGCTACACAGATACGCAGTATTTT | CASSYTDTQYF
. | . | TRBJ1-4 | TRBV9 | TGTGCCAGCAGCGTAGGTAGTTCTACAACTAATGAAAAACTGTTTTTT | CASSVGSSTTNEKLFF
once | TRBD2 | TRBJ2-2 | TRBV18 | TGTGCCAGCGCCCGGACTAGCGGGAACACCGGGGAGCTGTTTTTT | CASARTSGNTGELFF
. | TRBD1 | TRBJ2-3 | TRBV6-6 | TGTGCCAGCAGTTTGGGACAGGTCACAGATACGCAGTATTTT | CASSLGQVTDTQYF
. | TRBD1 | TRBJ2-7 | TRBV29-1 | TGCAGCGTTGTGGCAGGGGGTCAATACGAGCAGTACTTC | CSVVAGGQYEQYF
. | TRBD1 | TRBJ1-5 | TRBV4-3 | TGCGCCAGCAGCCAAACACTGGGACAGGGAGATCAGCCCCAGCATTTT | CASSQTLGQGDQPQHF
once | . | TRBJ1-6 | TRBV19 | TGTGCCAGTAGTATCACGGGGGCTCTAGGGTCACCCCTCCACTTT | CASSITGALGSPLHF
. | . | TRBJ2-5 | TRBV5-1 | TGCGCCAGCAGCTTGGCCGGGCCGGTTCCTAGCATGTTGGAGACCCAGTACTTC | CASSLAGPVPSMLETQYF
. | TRBD2 | TRBJ2-1 | TRBV6-5 | TGTGCCAGCAGCGGCGGAGTTTGGGAGGGGAATGAGCAGTTCTTC | CASSGGVWEGNEQFF
. | . | TRBJ2-3 | TRBV9 | TGTGCCAGCAGCAATCGACAGATGGATACGCAGTATTTT | CASSNRQMDTQYF
. | . | TRBJ1-1 | TRBV30 | TGTGCCTGGAGTTTAGGGGGACCCTCTTCCTGGGCTTTCTTT | CAWSLGGPSSWAFF
. | . | TRBJ2-5 | TRBV6-1 | TGTGCCAGCAGTGTCGTCCAAGAGACCCAGTACTTC | CASSVVQETQYF
. | . | TRBJ1-1 | TRBV18 | TGTGCCAGCTCACCACAATTTGACGGGGCAGATGAAGCTTTCTTT | CASSPQFDGADEAFF
. | . | TRBJ1-1 | TRBV6-1 | TGTGCCAGCAGTGGTCAGGCAAACACTGAAGCTTTCTTT | CASSGQANTEAFF
. | . | TRBJ2-6 | TRBV7-8 | TGTGCCAGCAGCTTAGAGGGGACACTAGTATACTCTGGGGCCAACGTCCTGACTTTC | CASSLEGTLVYSGANVLTF
once | . | TRBJ2-3 | TRBV7-9 | TGTGCCCCCGCTAGTCTCACAGATACGCAGTATTTT | CAPASLTDTQYF
once | TRBD1 | TRBJ2-1 | TRBV7-3 | TGTGCCAGCAGCCCAAAGACCGGGACAGGTCGAGAGCAGTTCTTC | CASSPKTGTGREQFF
. | . | TRBJ1-5 | TRBV30 | TGTGCCTGGAGTCTGACAGTTAGCAATCAGCCCCAGCATTTT | CAWSLTVSNQPQHF
. | TRBD1 | TRBJ1-5 | TRBV7-9 | TGTGCCAGCAGCTTAGGGACAGGGAACAATCAGCCCCAGCATTTT | CASSLGTGNNQPQHF
. | TRBD1 | TRBJ2-7 | TRBV5-8 | TGTGCCAGCAATTTAGGGACAGGACCTTCCGAGCAGTACTTC | CASNLGTGPSEQYF